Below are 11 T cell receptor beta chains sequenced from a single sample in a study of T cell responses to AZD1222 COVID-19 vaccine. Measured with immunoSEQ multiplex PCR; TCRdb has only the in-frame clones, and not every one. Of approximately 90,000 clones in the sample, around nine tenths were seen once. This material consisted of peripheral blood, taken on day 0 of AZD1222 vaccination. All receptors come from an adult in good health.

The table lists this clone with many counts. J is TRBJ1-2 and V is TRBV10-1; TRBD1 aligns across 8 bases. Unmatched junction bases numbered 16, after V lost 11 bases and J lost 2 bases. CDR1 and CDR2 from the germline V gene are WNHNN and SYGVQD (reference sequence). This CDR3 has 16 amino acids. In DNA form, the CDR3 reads TGCGCCTCCGGGGACCCGGACAGGGAATTCAACTATGGCTACACCTTC. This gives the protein CASGDPDREFNYGYTF.

CDR3 DNA: TGCGCCAGCAGTGAAACCAGGGCGCAGACCCAGTACTTC. Amino acid sequence: CASSETRAQTQYF. J is TRBJ2-5 and V is TRBV10-1; weak D call: TRBD1 (5 bases). CDR1 WNHNN and CDR2 SYGVQD come from the germline V gene (reference sequence). The CDR3 covers 13 residues. V was clipped by 3 bases and J by 6 bases, with 11 bases between them.

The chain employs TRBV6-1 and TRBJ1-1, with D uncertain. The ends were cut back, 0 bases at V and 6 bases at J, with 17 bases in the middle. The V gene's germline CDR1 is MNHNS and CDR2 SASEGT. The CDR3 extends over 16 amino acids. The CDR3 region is CASSEASSLRWAEAFF. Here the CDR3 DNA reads TGTGCCAGCAGTGAAGCCTCAAGTCTCCGGTGGGCTGAAGCTTTCTTT.

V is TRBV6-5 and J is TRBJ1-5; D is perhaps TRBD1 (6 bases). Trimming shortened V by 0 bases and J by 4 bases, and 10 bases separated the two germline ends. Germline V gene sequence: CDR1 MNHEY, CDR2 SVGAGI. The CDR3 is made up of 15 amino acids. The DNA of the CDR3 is TGTGCCAGCAGTTACTCGACACAGGGAAATCAGCCCCAGCATTTT. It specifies CASSYSTQGNQPQHF.

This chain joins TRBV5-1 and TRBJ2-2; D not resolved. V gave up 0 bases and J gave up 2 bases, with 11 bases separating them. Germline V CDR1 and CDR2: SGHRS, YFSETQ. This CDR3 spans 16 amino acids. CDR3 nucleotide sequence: TGCGCCAGCAGCTTGGGTAGTAGCAGTAACACCGGGGAGCTGTTTTTT. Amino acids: CASSLGSSSNTGELFF.

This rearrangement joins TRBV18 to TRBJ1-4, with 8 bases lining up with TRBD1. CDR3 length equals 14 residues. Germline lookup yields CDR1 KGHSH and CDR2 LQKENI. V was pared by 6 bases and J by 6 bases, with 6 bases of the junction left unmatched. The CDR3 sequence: CASSLDRGYEKLFF. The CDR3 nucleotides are TGTGCCAGCTCCCTCGACAGGGGTTATGAAAAACTGTTTTTT.

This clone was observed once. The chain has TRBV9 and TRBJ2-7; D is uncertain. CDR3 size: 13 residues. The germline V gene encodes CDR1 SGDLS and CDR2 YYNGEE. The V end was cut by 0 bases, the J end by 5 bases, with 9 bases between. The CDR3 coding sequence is TGTGCCAGCAGCGTAGGAGGAGTAAACGAGCAGTACTTC. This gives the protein CASSVGGVNEQYF. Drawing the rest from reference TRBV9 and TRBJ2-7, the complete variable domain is DSGVTQTPKHLITATGQRVTLRCSPRSGDLSVYWYQQSLDQGLQFLIQYYNGEERAKGNILERFSAQQFPDLHSELNLSSLELGDSALYFCASSVGGVNEQYFGPGTRLTVT.

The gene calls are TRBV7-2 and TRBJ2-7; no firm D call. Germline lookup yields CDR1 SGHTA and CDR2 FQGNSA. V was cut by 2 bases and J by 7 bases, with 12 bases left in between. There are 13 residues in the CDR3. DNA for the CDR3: TGTGCCAGCAGCTTACCTCAGGTCGGAGAGCAGTACTTC. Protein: CASSLPQVGEQYF.

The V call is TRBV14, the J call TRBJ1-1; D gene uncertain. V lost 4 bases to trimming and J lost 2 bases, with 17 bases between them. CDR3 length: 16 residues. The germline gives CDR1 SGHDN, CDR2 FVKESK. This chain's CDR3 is CASSLRAIQTNTEAFF. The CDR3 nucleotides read TGTGCCAGCAGCCTCCGGGCCATCCAGACCAACACTGAAGCTTTCTTT.

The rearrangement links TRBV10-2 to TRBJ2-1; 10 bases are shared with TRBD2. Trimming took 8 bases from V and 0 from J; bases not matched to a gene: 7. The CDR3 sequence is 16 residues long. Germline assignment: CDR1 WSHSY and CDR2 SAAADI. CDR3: CASLTSGMSSYNEQFF. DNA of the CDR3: TGCGCCAGCTTAACTAGCGGGATGAGCTCCTACAATGAGCAGTTCTTC.

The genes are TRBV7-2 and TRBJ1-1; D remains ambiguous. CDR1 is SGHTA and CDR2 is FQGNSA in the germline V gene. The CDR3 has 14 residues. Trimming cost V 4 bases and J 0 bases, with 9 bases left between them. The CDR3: CASSSPPLNTEAFF. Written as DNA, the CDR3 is TGTGCCAGCAGCTCACCTCCGCTGAACACTGAAGCTTTCTTT.